These T cell receptor beta chains were read from a single sample in a study of blood T cell repertoires in COVID-19. Sequenced by immunoSEQ multiplex PCR; TCRdb stores in-frame clones only, minus some. The sample holds roughly 260,000 clones, around 87% seen once. Input material: peripheral blood. These receptors were collected from a woman in her 50s with acute or convalescent COVID-19. CDR3s include the opening cysteine and the closing phenylalanine or tryptophan. Fields, in order: J gene, V gene, D gene, clone size, CDR3 protein. D genes are given only for firm matches. Expanded clones are given a class, and other clones once, few, many or no size at all.

J: TRBJ2-7; V: TRBV7-2; D: TRBD2; size: .; CDR3: CASSPGLAGAYEQYF
J: TRBJ2-3; V: TRBV6-4; D: .; size: .; CDR3: CASSDRHEPRDTQYF
J: TRBJ2-2; V: TRBV18; D: .; size: .; CDR3: CASSPYPTGNTGELFF
J: TRBJ1-2; V: TRBV29-1; D: .; size: once; CDR3: CSVVGVTYAGYTF
J: TRBJ2-3; V: TRBV5-4; D: TRBD1; size: .; CDR3: CASSFRQGADTQYF
J: TRBJ1-6; V: TRBV30; D: TRBD1; size: .; CDR3: CAWSALQGPTLHF
J: TRBJ1-1; V: TRBV2; D: .; size: .; CDR3: CASCPGTFCAFF
J: TRBJ2-1; V: TRBV4-2; D: .; size: .; CDR3: CASSQPRPNRDSYNEQFF
J: TRBJ2-1; V: TRBV3-1/TRBV3-2; D: TRBD2; size: .; CDR3: CASSYLAGGSNEQFF
J: TRBJ2-3; V: TRBV7-2; D: .; size: .; CDR3: CASSTPMRERGDTQYF
J: TRBJ1-5; V: TRBV27; D: TRBD1; size: once; CDR3: CASSFQGGHQPQHF
J: TRBJ1-2; V: TRBV5-1; D: TRBD1; size: once; CDR3: CASSSGQGGGYTF
J: TRBJ2-2; V: TRBV2; D: TRBD1; size: .; CDR3: CASSGPTDRGFTGELFF
J: TRBJ2-1; V: TRBV5-4; D: TRBD2; size: .; CDR3: CASSLGGLAGGPINEQFF
J: TRBJ2-5; V: TRBV19; D: TRBD1; size: .; CDR3: CASSKDRGEAQYF
J: TRBJ2-7; V: TRBV7-9; D: .; size: .; CDR3: CASSLVGTYEQYF
J: TRBJ2-1; V: TRBV27; D: TRBD2; size: few; CDR3: CASKKGAEGLADQLAYNEQFF
J: TRBJ2-3; V: TRBV7-9; D: .; size: .; CDR3: CASSLSVLGGASTDTQYF
J: TRBJ1-1; V: TRBV19; D: .; size: .; CDR3: CASSIRRAAEAFF
J: TRBJ2-7; V: TRBV18; D: .; size: .; CDR3: CASSPQTRYEQYF
J: TRBJ2-7; V: TRBV10-1; D: .; size: .; CDR3: CASWIVYRRKIYEQYF
J: TRBJ2-7; V: TRBV18; D: TRBD1; size: .; CDR3: CASSPPTGQGADEQYF
J: TRBJ2-3; V: TRBV5-1; D: TRBD2; size: .; CDR3: CASSLERTSGDTQYF
J: TRBJ2-7; V: TRBV18; D: .; size: .; CDR3: CASSLPGFEQYF
J: TRBJ1-1; V: TRBV28; D: TRBD1; size: few; CDR3: CASSSTGTGQNTEAFF
J: TRBJ2-3; V: TRBV10-3; D: .; size: once; CDR3: CAISGGGATDTQYF
J: TRBJ2-1; V: TRBV19; D: .; size: .; CDR3: CASSIRRAYNEQFF
J: TRBJ1-2; V: TRBV20-1; D: TRBD1; size: .; CDR3: CSASRPTGGQIYGYTF
J: TRBJ2-1; V: TRBV7-3; D: TRBD2; size: .; CDR3: CASSPPGGRGNEQFF
J: TRBJ2-5; V: TRBV9; D: .; size: .; CDR3: CASSVGEIQETQYF
J: TRBJ2-7; V: TRBV28; D: TRBD1; size: .; CDR3: CASSSQGRPIYEQYF